The clone carrying this T cell receptor beta chain was seen repeatedly, ten times or more. The antigen is not known. These data are taken from a study of T cells in Graves' hyperthyroidism and ophthalmopathy. Study overall: Peripheral blood was acquired at first diagnosis, ahead of any therapy whatsoever.

Overall study findings and caveats: Ophthalmopathy was distinguished from stable hyperthyroidism by 13 V-J signatures. Median prediction lead before ophthalmopathy onset was 6.5 months with the model.

The diagnoses drew upon clinical symptoms, serum thyroxine and TRAb, thyroid ultrasound and orbital computed tomography. With V trimmed by 6 bases and J by 7 bases, 11 bases remained unmatched. The germline V gene encodes CDR1 WSHSY and CDR2 SAAADI. The CDR3 totals 14 residues. Using RNA transcripts as the source, TCR beta CDR3 regions were amplified. HTBI primers were the set used in a first-round RT-PCR of the TCR CDR3. TCRdb re-called the multiplex PCR reads through MiXCR, storing one row per CDR3 protein. The top ten hold 9.5% to 13% of the sample, which has hundreds of thousands of distinct CDR3 sequences, less than 15% seen once.

What was sequenced was blood. This chain joins TRBV10-2 and TRBJ2-7, with 8 positions matching TRBD2. This clonotype originated in a woman under 30 with Graves' hyperthyroidism. The CDR3 loop is CASRPGLAHREQYF. Written as DNA, the CDR3 is TGCGCCAGCAGACCAGGACTAGCCCATAGGGAGCAGTACTTC.